This is a list of T cell receptor beta chains from one sample in a study of blood T cell repertoires in COVID-19. The assay was immunoSEQ multiplex PCR, and TCRdb's table has in-frame clones only and misses some. The sample records under 150,000 clones, approximately 83% being singletons. Sequences were obtained from peripheral blood. These receptors were taken from a woman aged 60 to 75 with COVID-19, enrolled during active disease. The CDR3 runs from the conserved cysteine through the conserved F or W. Each record gives: J gene, V gene, CDR3 protein.

TRBJ2-7,TRBV21-1,CASSHRGTSGGAGYEQYF
TRBJ2-1,TRBV29-1,CSVEDQTAVYNEQFF
TRBJ2-7,TRBV3-1/TRBV3-2,CASSQELVGTPGQYF
TRBJ1-1,TRBV5-1,CASSSTGAGNTEAFF
TRBJ2-5,TRBV5-5,CASSLLAGEETQYF
TRBJ1-5,TRBV28,CASSTGQGDGQPQHF
TRBJ2-7,TRBV7-2,CASSLVSSYEQYF
TRBJ1-2,TRBV7-9,CASRVGQGSIKDYGYTF
TRBJ2-7,TRBV27,CASSLLSPFRGGYEQYF
TRBJ1-2,TRBV19,CASRQNTGPVFYGYTF
TRBJ2-2,TRBV19,CASSILEVTGRGGELFF
TRBJ2-7,TRBV7-2,CASSQTSGGVYEQYF
TRBJ2-5,TRBV20-1,CSAQYQETQYF
TRBJ1-2,TRBV29-1,CSVQGQGDGYTF
TRBJ2-1,TRBV18,CASSRPGQGFRYNEQFF
TRBJ1-2,TRBV2,CASSEGQGFGYTF
TRBJ1-1,TRBV2,CASSEGAGDTEAFF
TRBJ2-5,TRBV10-3,CAILDPVHWTQYF
TRBJ1-6,TRBV5-6,CASGTGTGVNSPLHF
TRBJ2-1,TRBV7-2,CASSLSPAGANNEQFF
TRBJ1-1,TRBV18,CASSPRRENTEAFF
TRBJ2-1,TRBV7-2,CASSLTSGGAYNEQFF
TRBJ1-1,TRBV2,CASNAGSNTEAFF
TRBJ1-6,TRBV4-2,CASSQDPKTGERSYNSPLHF
TRBJ1-1,TRBV19,CASSMGQMNTEAFF
TRBJ2-7,TRBV29-1,CSVRRDSYAYEQYF
TRBJ1-1,TRBV9,CASSVDPGAMNTEAFF
TRBJ2-1,TRBV15,CATSREAGISYNEQFF
TRBJ2-2,TRBV25-1,CAIQGAGTGELFF
TRBJ2-7,TRBV11-2,CASSFSGGAYEQYF
TRBJ2-5,TRBV5-4,CASSHQNLAGGRETQYF
TRBJ2-3,TRBV19,CASTPRAQGASTDTQYF
TRBJ2-2,TRBV18,CASSQKQEGSNTGELFF
TRBJ1-4,TRBV19,CARGASLINEKLFF
TRBJ2-2,TRBV27,CASRFRKGFGELFF
TRBJ1-1,TRBV5-1,CASLEGVNTEAFF
TRBJ1-2,TRBV9,CASSADRGTLGF
TRBJ2-2,TRBV20-1,CSAPYTGELFF
TRBJ1-2,TRBV10-3,CAPLFVYGYTF
TRBJ2-1,TRBV29-1,CSVQLAGGYNEQFF
TRBJ1-3,TRBV7-2,CASSLRVFGGTGERNTIYF
TRBJ1-2,TRBV18,CASSPETAGGGYTF
TRBJ2-1,TRBV11-2,CASSSTSGGYNEQFF
TRBJ1-1,TRBV11-2,CASSHRSGYLVNTEAFF
TRBJ1-2,TRBV11-2,CASSLGARTEANYGYTF
TRBJ2-7,TRBV18,CASSPGTGLSYEQYF
TRBJ1-4,TRBV29-1,CSVEDRGTDEKLFF
TRBJ1-1,TRBV4-3,CASSQSPGTEAFF
TRBJ1-1,TRBV25-1,CASRGRGWNTEAFF
TRBJ1-4,TRBV19,CASSIRDEKLFF
TRBJ2-5,TRBV5-5,CASSLDVRGRETQYF
TRBJ1-6,TRBV7-8,CASSLGTGGIGNSPLHF
TRBJ2-1,TRBV10-2,CASRREPNEQFF
TRBJ1-2,TRBV6-1,CASSDAASRGYTF
TRBJ2-3,TRBV14,CASSYGGGLFRTDTQYF
TRBJ2-7,TRBV27,CASSSQDRGVHEQYF
TRBJ1-2,TRBV9,CASGGGYYGYTF